This T cell receptor beta chain was documented in a study of technical replicates of blood from a few donors. Assay: immunoSEQ multiplex PCR; the TCRdb copy retains only in-frame clones and omits some. Of around 100,000 clones listed, 85% to 95% are singletons. CDR1 is GTSNPN, CDR2 SVGIG, per germline (reference sequence). The V end lost 0 bases, the J end lost 5 bases, and 7 bases lay between the germline ends. This CDR3 is built from 12 residues. Material for sequencing was T cells isolated from PBMCs. The V gene is TRBV30, the J gene TRBJ2-5, with unresolved D. This clonotype originated in a human donor in good health. The CDR3 region is CAWSVVRETQYF. The DNA of the CDR3 is TGTGCCTGGAGTGTAGTTCGGGAGACCCAGTACTTC.